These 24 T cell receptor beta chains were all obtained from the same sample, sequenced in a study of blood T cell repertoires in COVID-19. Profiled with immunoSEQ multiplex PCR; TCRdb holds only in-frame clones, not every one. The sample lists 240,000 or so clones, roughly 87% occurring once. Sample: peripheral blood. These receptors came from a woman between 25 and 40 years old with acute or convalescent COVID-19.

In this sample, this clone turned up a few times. Here the CDR3 DNA reads TGTGCCAGCAGCTTAGCTTCAGGGGGTAGAAACACCATATATTTT. Translation: CASSLASGGRNTIYF. V usage is TRBV7-7 and J usage is TRBJ1-3, with 7 bases that match TRBD1. Per the germline V gene, CDR1 is SSHAT and CDR2 is FNYEAQ (reference sequence). This CDR3 has 15 amino acids. J gave up 5 bases and V 0 bases, and 4 bases lay outside the gene matches.

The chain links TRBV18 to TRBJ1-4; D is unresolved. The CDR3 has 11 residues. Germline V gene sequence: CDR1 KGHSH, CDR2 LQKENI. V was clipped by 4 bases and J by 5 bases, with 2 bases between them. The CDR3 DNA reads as TGTGCCAGCTCACTAAATGAAAAACTGTTTTTT. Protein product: CASSLNEKLFF. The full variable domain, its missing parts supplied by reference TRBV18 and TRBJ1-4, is NAGVMQNPRHLVRRRGQEARLRCSPMKGHSHVYWYRQLPEEGLKFMVYLQKENIIDESGMPKERFSAEFPKEGPSILRIQQVVRGDSAAYFCASSLNEKLFFGSGTQLSVL.

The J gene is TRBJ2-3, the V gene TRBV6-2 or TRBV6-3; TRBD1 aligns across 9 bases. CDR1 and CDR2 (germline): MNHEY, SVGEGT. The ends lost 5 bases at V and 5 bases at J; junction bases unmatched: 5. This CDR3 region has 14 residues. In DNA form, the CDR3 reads TGTGCCAGCAGTGACAGGACAGGGGAAGATACGCAGTATTTT. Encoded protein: CASSDRTGEDTQYF.

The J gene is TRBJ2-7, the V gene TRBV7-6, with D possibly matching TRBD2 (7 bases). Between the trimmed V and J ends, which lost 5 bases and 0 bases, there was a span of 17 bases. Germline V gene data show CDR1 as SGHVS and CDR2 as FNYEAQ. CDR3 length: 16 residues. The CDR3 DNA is TGTGCCAGCAGCCCGCGGGGGCGGGGGCCCTCCTACGAGCAGTACTTC. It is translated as CASSPRGRGPSYEQYF.

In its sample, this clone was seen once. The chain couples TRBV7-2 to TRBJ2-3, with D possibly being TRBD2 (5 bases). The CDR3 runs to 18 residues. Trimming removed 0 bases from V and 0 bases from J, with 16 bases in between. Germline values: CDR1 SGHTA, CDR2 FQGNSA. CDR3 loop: CASSLAWRSAHSTDTQYF. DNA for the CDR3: TGTGCCAGCAGCTTAGCTTGGCGTAGCGCTCATAGCACAGATACGCAGTATTTT.

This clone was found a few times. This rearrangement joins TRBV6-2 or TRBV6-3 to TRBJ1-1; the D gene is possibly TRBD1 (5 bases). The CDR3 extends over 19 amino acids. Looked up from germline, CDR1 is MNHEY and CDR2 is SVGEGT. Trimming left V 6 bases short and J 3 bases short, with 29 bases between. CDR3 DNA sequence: TGTGCCAGCAGCCACAGGAAACTCGCGGCAGGCGGGGTGGACACTGAAGCTTTCTTT. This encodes CASSHRKLAAGGVDTEAFF.

CDR3 amino acids: CASSTGLGVYEQYF. DNA of the CDR3: TGTGCCAGCAGCACTGGACTAGGAGTCTACGAGCAGTACTTC. This chain links TRBV11-2 with TRBJ2-7; 7 positions agree with TRBD2. Unmatched junction bases numbered 7, after V lost 5 bases and J lost 3 bases. Per the germline V gene, CDR1 is SGHAT and CDR2 is FQNNGV. The length of the CDR3 is 14 residues.

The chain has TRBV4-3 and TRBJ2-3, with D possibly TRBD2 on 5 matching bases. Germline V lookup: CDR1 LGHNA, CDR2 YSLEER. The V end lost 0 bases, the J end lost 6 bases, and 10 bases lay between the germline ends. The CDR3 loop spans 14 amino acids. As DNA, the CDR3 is TGCGCCAGCAGCCAAGACCTAGCAACCGATACGCAGTATTTT. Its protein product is CASSQDLATDTQYF.

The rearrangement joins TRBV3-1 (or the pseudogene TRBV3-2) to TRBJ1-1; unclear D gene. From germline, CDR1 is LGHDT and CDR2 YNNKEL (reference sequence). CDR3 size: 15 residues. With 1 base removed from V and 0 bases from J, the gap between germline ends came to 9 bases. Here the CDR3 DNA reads TGTGCCAGCAGCCAAGCCGGTCAGGTGAACACTGAAGCTTTCTTT. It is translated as CASSQAGQVNTEAFF.

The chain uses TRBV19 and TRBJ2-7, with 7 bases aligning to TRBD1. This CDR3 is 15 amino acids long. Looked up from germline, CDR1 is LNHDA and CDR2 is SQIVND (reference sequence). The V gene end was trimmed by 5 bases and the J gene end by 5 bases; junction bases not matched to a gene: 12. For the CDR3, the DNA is TGTGCCAGTAGTGGGGGACAGTCGTTAATACACGAGCAGTACTTC. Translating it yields CASSGGQSLIHEQYF.

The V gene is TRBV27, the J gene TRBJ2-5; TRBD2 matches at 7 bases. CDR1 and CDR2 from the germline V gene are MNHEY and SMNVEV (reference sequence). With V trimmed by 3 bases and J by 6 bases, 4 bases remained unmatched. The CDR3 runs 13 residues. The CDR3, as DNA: TGTGCCAGCAGTTTCGGGGGGACCAAGACCCAGTACTTC. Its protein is CASSFGGTKTQYF.

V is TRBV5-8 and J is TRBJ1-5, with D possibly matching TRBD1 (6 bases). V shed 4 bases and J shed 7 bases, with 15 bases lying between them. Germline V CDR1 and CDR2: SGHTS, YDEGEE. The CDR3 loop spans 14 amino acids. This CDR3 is CASSQRTDLQPQHF. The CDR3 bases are TGTGCCAGCAGCCAGAGGACAGACCTCCAGCCCCAGCATTTT.

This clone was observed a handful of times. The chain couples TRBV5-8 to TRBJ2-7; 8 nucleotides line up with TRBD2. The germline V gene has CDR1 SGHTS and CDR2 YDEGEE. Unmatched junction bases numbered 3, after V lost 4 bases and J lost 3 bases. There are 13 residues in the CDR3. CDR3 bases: TGTGCCAGCAGCCGGGGGGGGCACTACGAGCAGTACTTC. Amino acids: CASSRGGHYEQYF.

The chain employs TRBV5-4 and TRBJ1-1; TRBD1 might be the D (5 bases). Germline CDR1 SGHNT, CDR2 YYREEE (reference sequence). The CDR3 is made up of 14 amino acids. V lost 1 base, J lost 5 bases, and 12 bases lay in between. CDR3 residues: CASSLFGRETEAFF. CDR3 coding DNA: TGTGCCAGCAGCTTGTTTGGCAGGGAAACTGAAGCTTTCTTT.

The CDR3 region is CASGTSSPNEQFF. DNA of the CDR3: TGTGCCAGCGGAACTAGTAGCCCTAATGAGCAGTTCTTC. The chain couples TRBV9 to TRBJ2-1; tentatively, D is TRBD2 (5 bases). Germline values: CDR1 SGDLS, CDR2 YYNGEE. Trimming left V 7 bases short and J 7 bases short, with 15 bases between. The CDR3 consists of 13 residues.

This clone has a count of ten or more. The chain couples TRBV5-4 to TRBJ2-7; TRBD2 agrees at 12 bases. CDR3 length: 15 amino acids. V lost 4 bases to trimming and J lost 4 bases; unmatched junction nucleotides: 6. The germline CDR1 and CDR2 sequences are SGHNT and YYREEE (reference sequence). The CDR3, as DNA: TGTGCCAGCAGCCTTCGGACTAGCGGGACTTACGAGCAGTACTTC. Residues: CASSLRTSGTYEQYF.

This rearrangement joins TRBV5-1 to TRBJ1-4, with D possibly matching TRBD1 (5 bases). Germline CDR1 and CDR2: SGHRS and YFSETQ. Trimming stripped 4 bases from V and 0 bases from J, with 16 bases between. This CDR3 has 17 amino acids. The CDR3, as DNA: TGCGCCAGCAGCCCCGGACACCTTAGTGCAACTAATGAAAAACTGTTTTTT. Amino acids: CASSPGHLSATNEKLFF.

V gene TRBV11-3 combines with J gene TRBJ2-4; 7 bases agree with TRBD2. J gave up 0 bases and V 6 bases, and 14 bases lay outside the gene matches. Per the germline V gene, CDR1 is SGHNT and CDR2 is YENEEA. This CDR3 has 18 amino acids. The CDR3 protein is CASSPTPQGLLAKNIQYF. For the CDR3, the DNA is TGTGCCAGCAGTCCAACCCCCCAGGGACTACTAGCCAAAAACATTCAGTACTTC.

CDR3 DNA sequence: TGTGCCAGCAGTGAGTCAGGGGAAGAGCCCCAGCATTTT. This translates into CASSESGEEPQHF. The chain combines TRBV6-4 with TRBJ1-5, with D perhaps matching TRBD1 (6 bases). Trimming pared 3 bases from V and 8 bases from J, leaving 11 bases between. Per the germline V gene, CDR1 is MRHNA and CDR2 is SNTAGT. There are 13 residues in the CDR3.

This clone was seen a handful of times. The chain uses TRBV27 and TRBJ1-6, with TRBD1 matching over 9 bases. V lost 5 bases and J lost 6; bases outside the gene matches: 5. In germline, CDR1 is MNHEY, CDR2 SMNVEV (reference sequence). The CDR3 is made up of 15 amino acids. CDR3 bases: TGTGCCAGCAGTACTCTGACAGGGGGTAATTCACCCCTCCACTTT. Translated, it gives CASSTLTGGNSPLHF.

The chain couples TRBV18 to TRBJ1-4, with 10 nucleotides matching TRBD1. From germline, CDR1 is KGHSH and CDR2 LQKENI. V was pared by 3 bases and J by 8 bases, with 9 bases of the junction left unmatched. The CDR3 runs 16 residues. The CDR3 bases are TGTGCCAGCTCACCCGGGACAGGGGTAGGCCGCGAAAAACTGTTTTTT. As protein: CASSPGTGVGREKLFF.

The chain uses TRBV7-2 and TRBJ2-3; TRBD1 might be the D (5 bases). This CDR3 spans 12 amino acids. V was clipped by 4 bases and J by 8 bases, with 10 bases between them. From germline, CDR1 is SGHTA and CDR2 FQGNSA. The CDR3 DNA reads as TGTGCCAGCAGCTCCCTAGGGGTTACGCAGTATTTT. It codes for CASSSLGVTQYF.

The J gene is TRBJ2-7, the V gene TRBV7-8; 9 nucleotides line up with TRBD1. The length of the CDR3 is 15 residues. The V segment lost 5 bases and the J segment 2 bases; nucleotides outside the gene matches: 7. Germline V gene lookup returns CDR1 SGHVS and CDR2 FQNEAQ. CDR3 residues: CASSPTGTGPYEQYF. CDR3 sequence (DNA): TGTGCCAGCAGCCCCACCGGGACAGGGCCCTACGAGCAGTACTTC.

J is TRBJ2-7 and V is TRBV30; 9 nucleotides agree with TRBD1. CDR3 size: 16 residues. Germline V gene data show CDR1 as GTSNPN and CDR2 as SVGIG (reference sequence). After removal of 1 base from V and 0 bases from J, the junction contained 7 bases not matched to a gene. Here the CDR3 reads CAWSAIRTGVSYEQYF. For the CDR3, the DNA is TGTGCCTGGAGTGCCATCCGGACAGGGGTCTCCTACGAGCAGTACTTC. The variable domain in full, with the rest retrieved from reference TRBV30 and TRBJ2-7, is SQTIHQWPATLVQPVGSPLSLECTVEGTSNPNLYWYRQAAGRGLQLLFYSVGIGQISSEVPQNLSASRPQDRQFILSSKKLLLSDSGFYLCAWSAIRTGVSYEQYFGPGTRLTVT.